Reported below is one T cell receptor (beta chain). No antigen is known for it. Assay: immunoSEQ multiplex PCR; the TCRdb copy retains only in-frame clones and omits some. Found here are nearly 30,000 clones, 80% of them singletons; the top ten hold 3% to 3.5%. This record comes from a study of graft-versus-host responses after intestinal transplantation. Looking at the study overall: Tacrolimus and steroids were given for about three years to all recipients after anti-thymocyte globulin induction.

V trimming: 4 bases; J trimming: 2 bases; junction bases outside the gene matches: 10. Germline V CDR1 and CDR2: SGHDT, YYEEEE. This CDR3 comprises 17 residues. Study-level findings and limits: Marrow from the recipient contained GvH clones, some of which had appeared first in ileum or blood. Circulating GvH clone levels at their peak were associated with HvG declines (early post-transplant).

Graft-derived tissue was subjected to processing to liberate intraepithelial and lamina propria lymphocytes. The chain couples TRBV5-6 to TRBJ2-3; the match to TRBD2 covers 10 bases. The input for sequencing was ileum tissue, taken 98 days after intestinal transplantation. The TCR comes from a human patient who received an intestinal transplant, so some T cells may come from the graft donor. CDR3 residues: CASSNPLAGVPTDTQYF. CDR3 DNA sequence: TGTGCCAGCAGCAACCCTCTAGCGGGGGTCCCCACAGATACGCAGTATTTT.